Listed below are T cell receptor beta chains from one sample, sequenced in a study of T cells in localized non-small cell lung cancer. Data came from immunoSEQ multiplex PCR; TCRdb stores just in-frame clones and leaves some out. Altogether some 33,000 clones are present, around three quarters being singletons, with the ten largest covering roughly a sixth. This specimen was peripheral blood, taken before any cancer treatment. These receptors originate from a male donor aged 60 or over with stage III squamous cell lung carcinoma. Both conserved end residues are part of each CDR3. The order of the fields is clone size, V gene, D gene, J gene, CDR3 protein, CDR3 DNA. The D gene is left open where the match is weak. Only some rows state a clone size, as once, few, many or a class for expanded clones.

clone_size: -; v_call: TRBV19; d_call: -; j_call: TRBJ1-2; cdr3_aa: CASTPPHAYGYTF; cdr3_nt: TGTGCCAGTACCCCGCCCCACGCCTATGGCTACACCTTC
clone_size: -; v_call: TRBV28; d_call: -; j_call: TRBJ2-2; cdr3_aa: CASSLTNTGELFF; cdr3_nt: TGTGCCAGCAGCCTAACTAACACCGGGGAGCTGTTTTTT
clone_size: few; v_call: TRBV20-1; d_call: -; j_call: TRBJ1-2; cdr3_aa: CSARSGGYTF; cdr3_nt: TGCAGTGCTAGATCGGGTGGCTACACCTTC
clone_size: -; v_call: TRBV18; d_call: -; j_call: TRBJ2-7; cdr3_aa: CASSPRDSMEEQYF; cdr3_nt: TGTGCCAGCTCACCAAGAGACTCGATGGAAGAGCAGTACTTC
clone_size: once; v_call: TRBV19; d_call: -; j_call: TRBJ2-6; cdr3_aa: CASSDSFFDSGANVLTF; cdr3_nt: TGTGCCAGTAGTGACAGTTTCTTTGACTCTGGGGCCAACGTCCTGACTTTC
clone_size: -; v_call: TRBV9; d_call: -; j_call: TRBJ1-6; cdr3_aa: CASSVADQRNNSPLHF; cdr3_nt: TGTGCCAGCAGCGTAGCGGACCAAAGGAATAATTCACCCCTCCACTTT
clone_size: -; v_call: TRBV6-1; d_call: TRBD1; j_call: TRBJ1-4; cdr3_aa: CASSDGARGSTNEKLFF; cdr3_nt: TGTGCCAGCAGTGACGGGGCCAGGGGGTCGACTAATGAAAAACTGTTTTTT
clone_size: -; v_call: TRBV19; d_call: -; j_call: TRBJ2-1; cdr3_aa: CASSIDGGDEQFF; cdr3_nt: TGTGCCAGTAGTATAGACGGGGGCGATGAGCAGTTCTTC
clone_size: -; v_call: TRBV7-9; d_call: TRBD2; j_call: TRBJ2-7; cdr3_aa: CASSISTSGAYEQYF; cdr3_nt: TGTGCCAGCAGCATTTCGACTAGCGGAGCTTACGAGCAGTACTTC
clone_size: -; v_call: TRBV7-9; d_call: -; j_call: TRBJ1-6; cdr3_aa: CASSIQGYNSPLHF; cdr3_nt: TGTGCCAGCAGCATACAGGGATATAATTCACCCCTCCACTTT
clone_size: -; v_call: TRBV28; d_call: -; j_call: TRBJ1-2; cdr3_aa: CASYRPGRISYTF; cdr3_nt: TGTGCCAGTTACAGACCGGGTCGGATTAGCTACACCTTC
clone_size: once; v_call: TRBV7-6; d_call: -; j_call: TRBJ1-1; cdr3_aa: CASSFPGTEAFF; cdr3_nt: TGTGCCAGCAGCTTCCCGGGCACTGAAGCTTTCTTT
clone_size: -; v_call: TRBV7-2; d_call: -; j_call: TRBJ2-5; cdr3_aa: CASSSLLLVETQYF; cdr3_nt: TGTGCCAGCAGCTCCCTCCTTCTTGTTGAGACCCAGTACTTC
clone_size: -; v_call: TRBV7-2; d_call: -; j_call: TRBJ1-5; cdr3_aa: CASSYRDQPQHF; cdr3_nt: TGTGCCAGCAGCTATCGGGATCAGCCCCAGCATTTT
clone_size: -; v_call: TRBV9; d_call: TRBD1; j_call: TRBJ1-2; cdr3_aa: CASSENRGWGYTF; cdr3_nt: TGTGCCAGCAGCGAGAACAGGGGATGGGGCTACACCTTC
clone_size: -; v_call: TRBV10-1; d_call: -; j_call: TRBJ1-2; cdr3_aa: CALSGRWGGYTF; cdr3_nt: TGCGCCCTTTCAGGGCGCTGGGGTGGCTACACCTTC
clone_size: -; v_call: TRBV30; d_call: -; j_call: TRBJ2-7; cdr3_aa: CAWGQSWGEQYF; cdr3_nt: TGTGCCTGGGGGCAGTCCTGGGGAGAGCAGTACTTC
clone_size: -; v_call: TRBV27; d_call: -; j_call: TRBJ2-6; cdr3_aa: CASSLFLQGSGANVLTF; cdr3_nt: TGTGCCAGCAGTTTATTTCTCCAGGGCTCTGGGGCCAACGTCCTGACTTTC
clone_size: -; v_call: TRBV18; d_call: -; j_call: TRBJ2-7; cdr3_aa: CASSPESSASGQYF; cdr3_nt: TGTGCCAGCTCACCAGAGTCCTCCGCGTCGGGGCAGTACTTC
clone_size: -; v_call: TRBV12-2; d_call: -; j_call: TRBJ2-2; cdr3_aa: CASRREEGANTGELFF; cdr3_nt: TGTGCAAGTCGCCGTGAGGAGGGGGCCAACACCGGGGAGCTGTTTTTT
clone_size: -; v_call: TRBV27; d_call: -; j_call: TRBJ2-7; cdr3_aa: CASRGWGALSYEQYF; cdr3_nt: TGTGCCAGCAGGGGCTGGGGGGCACTATCCTACGAGCAGTACTTC
clone_size: -; v_call: TRBV14; d_call: -; j_call: TRBJ2-5; cdr3_aa: CASQGKPWETQYF; cdr3_nt: TGTGCCAGCCAAGGGAAACCTTGGGAGACCCAGTACTTC
clone_size: -; v_call: TRBV14; d_call: -; j_call: TRBJ2-2; cdr3_aa: CASAGHQNTGELFF; cdr3_nt: TGTGCCAGCGCGGGACACCAGAACACCGGGGAGCTGTTTTTT
clone_size: few; v_call: TRBV4-1; d_call: -; j_call: TRBJ2-1; cdr3_aa: CASSPEGGLSYNEQFF; cdr3_nt: TGCGCCAGCAGCCCAGAGGGAGGTCTCTCCTACAATGAGCAGTTCTTC
clone_size: -; v_call: TRBV5-6; d_call: -; j_call: TRBJ2-5; cdr3_aa: CASSLAGRETQYF; cdr3_nt: TGTGCCAGCAGCTTGGCTGGACGAGAGACCCAGTACTTC
clone_size: -; v_call: TRBV14; d_call: TRBD2; j_call: TRBJ2-3; cdr3_aa: CASSHSAGVADTQYF; cdr3_nt: TGTGCCAGCAGCCATTCTGCGGGAGTGGCAGATACGCAGTATTTT
clone_size: once; v_call: TRBV7-9; d_call: -; j_call: TRBJ2-1; cdr3_aa: CASSLGGPGAEQFF; cdr3_nt: TGTGCCAGCAGCTTAGGTGGGCCGGGCGCTGAGCAGTTCTTC
clone_size: medium-sized; v_call: TRBV18; d_call: -; j_call: TRBJ2-2; cdr3_aa: CASSDTGELFF; cdr3_nt: TGTGCCAGCTCAGACACCGGGGAGCTGTTTTTT
clone_size: -; v_call: TRBV11-2; d_call: -; j_call: TRBJ2-2; cdr3_aa: CASSLAGGELFF; cdr3_nt: TGTGCCAGCAGCTTAGCGGGTGGGGAGCTGTTTTTT
clone_size: -; v_call: TRBV7-3; d_call: TRBD2; j_call: TRBJ2-3; cdr3_aa: CASSPGGNTQYF; cdr3_nt: TGTGCCAGCAGCCCGGGGGGGAATACGCAGTATTTT
clone_size: -; v_call: TRBV5-8; d_call: -; j_call: TRBJ1-5; cdr3_aa: CASSILTGNNQPQHF; cdr3_nt: TGTGCCAGCAGCATTCTCACAGGGAACAATCAGCCCCAGCATTTT
clone_size: -; v_call: TRBV6-9; d_call: -; j_call: TRBJ1-1; cdr3_aa: CASSSQGFINTEAFF; cdr3_nt: TGTGCCAGCAGCTCACAGGGATTCATAAACACTGAAGCTTTCTTT
clone_size: -; v_call: TRBV4-1; d_call: TRBD2; j_call: TRBJ2-3; cdr3_aa: CASSRSGAHTDTQYF; cdr3_nt: TGCGCCAGCAGCCGAAGCGGGGCTCACACAGATACGCAGTATTTT
clone_size: -; v_call: TRBV7-9; d_call: -; j_call: TRBJ1-4; cdr3_aa: CASSPSDRGLFF; cdr3_nt: TGTGCCAGCAGCCCCTCAGACCGGGGACTGTTTTTT
clone_size: -; v_call: TRBV27; d_call: -; j_call: TRBJ2-2; cdr3_aa: CASSLLQGLWSDTGELFF; cdr3_nt: TGTGCCAGCAGTTTATTACAGGGCCTATGGTCGGACACCGGGGAGCTGTTTTTT
clone_size: -; v_call: TRBV7-2; d_call: -; j_call: TRBJ1-1; cdr3_aa: CASSLSRDKNTEAFF; cdr3_nt: TGTGCCAGCAGCTTATCCAGGGATAAAAACACTGAAGCTTTCTTT
clone_size: -; v_call: TRBV5-1; d_call: -; j_call: TRBJ1-2; cdr3_aa: CASSLTGTTNYGYTF; cdr3_nt: TGCGCCAGCAGCTTGACCGGGACTACTAACTATGGCTACACCTTC
clone_size: -; v_call: TRBV29-1; d_call: -; j_call: TRBJ1-3; cdr3_aa: CSVEGRGNTIYF; cdr3_nt: TGCAGCGTTGAGGGTCGGGGAAACACCATATATTTT
clone_size: few; v_call: TRBV15; d_call: -; j_call: TRBJ2-2; cdr3_aa: CATSRDPNTGELFF; cdr3_nt: TGTGCCACCAGCAGAGATCCGAACACCGGGGAGCTGTTTTTT
clone_size: -; v_call: TRBV9; d_call: TRBD1; j_call: TRBJ1-2; cdr3_aa: CASSGYRGIYGYTF; cdr3_nt: TGTGCCAGCAGCGGATACAGGGGGATCTATGGCTACACCTTC
clone_size: -; v_call: TRBV5-6; d_call: -; j_call: TRBJ1-3; cdr3_aa: CASSGRSGWGNTIYF; cdr3_nt: TGTGCCAGCAGCGGAAGATCAGGGTGGGGAAACACCATATATTTT
clone_size: -; v_call: TRBV5-1; d_call: -; j_call: TRBJ2-2; cdr3_aa: CASSLHRYAPGELFF; cdr3_nt: TGCGCCAGCAGCTTGCACCGCTACGCGCCCGGGGAGCTGTTTTTT
clone_size: -; v_call: TRBV5-4; d_call: TRBD1; j_call: TRBJ1-1; cdr3_aa: CASSLSRDRGREAFF; cdr3_nt: TGTGCCAGCAGCTTGTCAAGGGACAGGGGGCGAGAAGCTTTCTTT
clone_size: medium-sized; v_call: TRBV29-1; d_call: -; j_call: TRBJ2-7; cdr3_aa: CSVDSGPPYEQYF; cdr3_nt: TGCAGCGTTGACAGCGGGCCCCCCTACGAGCAGTACTTC
clone_size: -; v_call: TRBV7-2; d_call: -; j_call: TRBJ2-7; cdr3_aa: CASSNSRTSKQYF; cdr3_nt: TGTGCCAGCAGCAATTCCCGGACGAGCAAGCAGTACTTC
clone_size: -; v_call: TRBV7-2; d_call: TRBD1; j_call: TRBJ1-2; cdr3_aa: CASSRLGQLNLNYGYTF; cdr3_nt: TGTGCCAGCAGCCGCTTGGGACAGCTTAACTTAAACTATGGCTACACCTTC